The 27 T cell receptor beta chains below were found in one sample sequenced in a study of blood T cell repertoires in COVID-19 (dated by TCRdb to the early 2020s). Receptor libraries were prepared by the immunoSEQ multiplex PCR assay. The source is immuneACCESS, and TCRdb retained only in-frame sequences with V and J called. Part of the clones is not carried over; for the studies checked, unresolved V genes explain less than half of this, and the remainder is unexplained. A total of around 260,000 clones appear in this sample, around nine tenths of them only once. Of the sample, about 0.8% falls within the top ten clones. The sequenced sample consisted of peripheral blood. The source of these receptors is a man aged 30-40 years with acute or convalescent COVID-19.

This clone has only a few counts. The rearrangement joins TRBV28 to TRBJ1-5; no reliable D call. This CDR3 has 13 residues. V was clipped by 7 bases and J by 1 base, with 8 bases between them. Germline V gene data show CDR1 as MDHEN and CDR2 as SYDVKM. The DNA of the CDR3 is TGTGCCAGCAATCGCGCCAGCAATCAGCCCCAGCATTTT. This encodes CASNRASNQPQHF.

The rearrangement uses TRBV18 and TRBJ2-1; D is unresolved. This CDR3 region has 13 residues. CDR1 KGHSH and CDR2 LQKENI come from the germline V gene. V was trimmed by 6 bases and J by 3 bases, leaving 9 bases between them. CDR3 DNA: TGTGCCAGCTCCCCCTCTTTCTACAATGAGCAGTTCTTC. It translates to CASSPSFYNEQFF.

To note about this clone: The same CDR3 is also encoded by other DNA sequences in this sample. The chain has TRBV28 and TRBJ1-2; unclear D gene. Germline CDR1 MDHEN, CDR2 SYDVKM. V was cut by 6 bases and J by 2 bases, with 7 bases left in between. The CDR3 contains 12 residues. The DNA for the CDR3 is TGTGCCAGCAGCCCCAGGAACTATGGCTACACCTTC. Translation: CASSPRNYGYTF.

The V call is TRBV7-9, the J call TRBJ2-3; 7 positions match TRBD1. CDR3 length: 14 residues. CDR1 and CDR2 (germline): SEHNR, FQNEAQ (reference sequence). The V gene end was trimmed by 2 bases and the J gene end by 15 bases; junction bases not matched to a gene: 14. CDR3 sequence: CASSLLLDRASTYF. The CDR3, as DNA: TGTGCCAGCAGCTTACTATTAGACAGGGCGTCGACCTATTTT.

This chain joins TRBV11-3 and TRBJ2-3; TRBD2 matches at 13 bases. This CDR3 contains 18 residues. The V gene's germline CDR1 is SGHNT and CDR2 YENEEA. V lost 5 bases, J lost 5 bases, and 13 bases stayed unmatched. CDR3 protein: CASSNGLAGAPYKDTQYF. Written as DNA, the CDR3 is TGTGCCAGCAGCAACGGACTAGCGGGGGCCCCTTATAAAGATACGCAGTATTTT.

For the CDR3, the DNA is TGTGCCAGCTCACCAAGGACTAGCGGGACCCTATACAATGAGCAGTTCTTC. Residues: CASSPRTSGTLYNEQFF. This chain links TRBV18 with TRBJ2-1; 12 nucleotides align to TRBD2. This CDR3 has 17 residues. Per germline, CDR1 KGHSH and CDR2 LQKENI. Germline trimming cut 2 bases from V and 4 bases from J; bases unmatched to any gene: 6.

V gene TRBV20-1 combines with J gene TRBJ2-7, with D maybe TRBD1 (6 bases). V lost 3 bases to trimming and J lost 6 bases, with 15 bases between them. CDR1 and CDR2 from the germline V gene are DFQATT and SNEGSKA (reference sequence). The CDR3 extends over 13 amino acids. The CDR3 DNA sequence: TGCAGTGCTAGTAGTGGGGGCCGGGGCGAGCAGTACTTC. It encodes CSASSGGRGEQYF.

V and J are TRBV27 and TRBJ1-1; the D gene is possibly TRBD1 (6 bases). Germline CDR1 is MNHEY and CDR2 is SMNVEV (reference sequence). The CDR3 contains 12 residues. Trimming stripped 10 bases from V and 1 base from J, with 10 bases between. The CDR3 reads CATGHQNTEAFF. The CDR3 DNA is TGTGCCACGGGACACCAGAACACTGAAGCTTTCTTT.

The chain is built from TRBV2 and TRBJ1-2, with D hard to call. Trimming pared 1 base from V and 3 bases from J, leaving 12 bases between. CDR1 and CDR2 (germline): SNHLY, FYNNEI. The CDR3 sequence is 15 residues long. CDR3 in DNA: TGTGCCAGCAGTGAAGAGTGGTCCAGGTACTATGGCTACACCTTC. The encoded protein is CASSEEWSRYYGYTF. The entire variable domain, with the rest obtained from reference TRBV2 and TRBJ1-2, is as follows: EPEVTQTPSHQVTQMGQEVILRCVPISNHLYFYWYRQILGQKVEFLVSFYNNEISEKSEIFDDQFSVERPDGSNFTLKIRSTKLEDSAMYFCASSEEWSRYYGYTFGSGTRLTVV.

The chain uses TRBV9 and TRBJ1-1; D is possibly TRBD1 (5 bases). Trimming cost V 0 bases and J 1 base, with 10 bases left between them. Germline loops: CDR1 SGDLS, CDR2 YYNGEE. The CDR3 length is 15 residues. DNA for the CDR3: TGTGCCAGCAGCGTAGGGCATACAGGGAACACTGAAGCTTTCTTT. Residues: CASSVGHTGNTEAFF. The whole variable domain, remainder taken from reference TRBV9 and TRBJ1-1, is DSGVTQTPKHLITATGQRVTLRCSPRSGDLSVYWYQQSLDQGLQFLIQYYNGEERAKGNILERFSAQQFPDLHSELNLSSLELGDSALYFCASSVGHTGNTEAFFGQGTRLTVV.

This clone was seen only once. The chain links TRBV21-1 to TRBJ1-5; the D call of TRBD1 is as the table states it, not checked on the DNA. TRBV21-1 is listed as a pseudogene. The CDR3 has 14 residues. The CDR3 DNA is TGTGCCAGCAGCAAAGCGTTCAGGGATCAGCCCCAGCATTTT. This sequence encodes CASSKAFRDQPQHF.

This sequence joins TRBV15 and TRBJ2-3; 7 bases map to TRBD2. Germline lookup yields CDR1 LNHNV and CDR2 YYDKDF (reference sequence). V dropped 5 bases and J dropped 0; count of bases not matched to a gene: 2. The length of the CDR3 is 14 residues. The DNA for the CDR3 is TGTGCCACCAGCGCCGGGGGGAGCACAGATACGCAGTATTTT. It codes for CATSAGGSTDTQYF. The whole variable domain, filled in from reference TRBV15 and TRBJ2-3, reads DAMVIQNPRYQVTQFGKPVTLSCSQTLNHNVMYWYQQKSSQAPKLLFHYYDKDFNNEADTPDNFQSRRPNTSFCFLDIRSPGLGDTAMYLCATSAGGSTDTQYFGPGTRLTVL.

This clone appeared a single time. The rearrangement joins TRBV2 to TRBJ1-2; TRBD1 is a possible D gene (6 bases). V was shortened by 8 bases and J by 2 bases, with 15 bases between the two germline ends. In germline, CDR1 is SNHLY, CDR2 FYNNEI. The CDR3 has 14 amino acids. CDR3 sequence (DNA): TGTGCCAGCTTTGCAGGGGACGGCAACTATGGCTACACCTTC. It translates to CASFAGDGNYGYTF.

The chain uses TRBV5-1 and TRBJ1-5, with TRBD1 matching 9 bases. This CDR3 has 16 amino acids. The germline CDR1 and CDR2 sequences are SGHRS and YFSETQ. The ends lost 0 bases at V and 6 bases at J; junction bases unmatched: 7. CDR3 sequence: CASSLGVQGAGQPQHF. As DNA, the CDR3 is TGCGCCAGCAGCTTGGGGGTACAGGGGGCCGGTCAGCCCCAGCATTTT.

J is TRBJ1-2 and V is TRBV11-2, with TRBD1 identical over 7 bases. The germline V gene has CDR1 SGHAT and CDR2 FQNNGV. The CDR3 is 17 residues long. Germline trimming cut 1 base from V and 5 bases from J; bases unmatched to any gene: 13. In nucleotides, the CDR3 is TGTGCCAGCAGCTTAGCCCCAACTTTACAGGGGCAGTATGGCTACACCTTC. Translated: CASSLAPTLQGQYGYTF.

This sequence joins TRBV5-4 and TRBJ2-1, with 7 bases matching TRBD2. Germline trimming cut 0 bases from V and 0 bases from J; bases unmatched to any gene: 3. CDR1 is SGHNT and CDR2 is YYREEE in the germline V gene (reference sequence). The CDR3 sequence is 16 residues long. This CDR3 is CASSLGSGNSYNEQFF. The CDR3 nucleotides read TGTGCCAGCAGCTTGGGGAGCGGGAACTCCTACAATGAGCAGTTCTTC.

J is TRBJ1-5 and V is TRBV6-5, with TRBD1 identical over 10 bases. Germline trimming cut 8 bases from V and 7 bases from J; bases unmatched to any gene: 8. Germline CDR1 and CDR2: MNHEY and SVGAGI. The CDR3 contains 14 residues. In DNA form, the CDR3 reads TGTGCCAGCGGCGGGACAGGGGACTACCAGCCCCAGCATTTT. Its translation: CASGGTGDYQPQHF.

V usage is TRBV6-4 and J usage is TRBJ1-6; TRBD1 matches 9 bases. V shed 2 bases, J shed 7 bases, and the junction held 0 bases outside the gene matches. CDR1 is MRHNA and CDR2 is SNTAGT in the germline V gene. The CDR3 runs 14 residues. The CDR3 DNA is TGTGCCAGCAGTGACGGGACAGGGAATTCACCCCTCCACTTT. This codes for CASSDGTGNSPLHF.

This clone has only one observation. The chain couples TRBV5-5 to TRBJ1-3, with 10 bases matching TRBD1. The ends lost 0 bases at V and 8 bases at J; junction bases unmatched: 5. Per germline, CDR1 SGHKS and CDR2 YYEKEE (reference sequence). CDR3 length equals 15 residues. The CDR3 is CASSLVGQGGDTIYF. CDR3 nucleotides: TGTGCCAGCAGCTTGGTCGGACAGGGGGGTGACACCATATATTTT.

The chain employs TRBV29-1 and TRBJ2-2, with D possibly being TRBD2 (6 bases). This CDR3 has 16 amino acids. Trimming took 4 bases from V and 3 from J, leaving 18 bases between them. Germline V lookup: CDR1 SQVTM, CDR2 ANQGSEA. CDR3 sequence reads: CSVVGGARADTGELFF. Written as DNA, the CDR3 is TGCAGCGTTGTCGGAGGGGCCAGGGCCGACACCGGGGAGCTGTTTTTT.

The V and J genes are TRBV6-2 or TRBV6-3 and TRBJ1-1; weak D call: TRBD1 (6 bases). Germline CDR1 reads MNHEY; CDR2 reads SVGEGT. This CDR3 spans 15 amino acids. The germline V and J ends were trimmed by 5 bases and 6 bases, with 19 bases remaining between them. DNA of the CDR3: TGTGCCAGCAGTCTATACGGCCCAGGGGCGCCTGAAGCTTTCTTT. Translated, it gives CASSLYGPGAPEAFF.

This sequence joins TRBV11-3 and TRBJ2-2; possibly TRBD2 for D (5 bases). The CDR3 spans 15 residues. CDR1 and CDR2 from the germline V gene are SGHNT and YENEEA. V was trimmed by 3 bases and J by 4 bases, leaving 12 bases between them. The CDR3 spells CASSLEASLTGELFF. In DNA form, the CDR3 reads TGTGCCAGCAGCTTGGAGGCGTCCCTCACCGGGGAGCTGTTTTTT.

The rearrangement links TRBV4-1 to TRBJ2-5, with 13 bases aligning to TRBD2. Trimming at V came to 4 bases and at J to 2 bases, leaving 10 bases not matched to a gene. From germline, CDR1 is MGHRA and CDR2 YSYEKL. This CDR3 region has 18 residues. CDR3 bases: TGCGCCAGCAGCCCACTAGCGGGAGGGGGGCAGGGGCAAGAGACCCAGTACTTC. Residues: CASSPLAGGGQGQETQYF.

V and J are TRBV5-8 and TRBJ2-2; 9 bases match TRBD1. Germline V CDR1 and CDR2: SGHTS, YDEGEE. The V gene end was trimmed by 4 bases and the J gene end by 6 bases; junction bases not matched to a gene: 10. This CDR3 is 16 amino acids long. CDR3 region: CASSNLRDREPGELFF. The CDR3 DNA sequence: TGTGCCAGCAGCAACCTCCGGGACAGGGAGCCCGGGGAGCTGTTTTTT.

The chain employs TRBV30 and TRBJ2-7, with a tentative D call TRBD2 (6 bases). The V gene lost 5 bases and the J gene lost 0 bases, with 17 bases spanning the gap. The germline CDR1 and CDR2 sequences are GTSNPN and SVGIG (reference sequence). CDR3 length equals 15 residues. CDR3 region: CAWGSGLALSYEQYF. As DNA, the CDR3 is TGTGCCTGGGGTTCGGGACTGGCCCTCTCCTACGAGCAGTACTTC.

The CDR3 reads CASSQFGTSENSPLHF. The DNA for the CDR3 is TGTGCCAGCAGCCAGTTCGGGACATCCGAGAATTCACCCCTCCACTTT. The chain recombines TRBV7-8 with TRBJ1-6; D is perhaps TRBD1 (6 bases). The CDR3 is made up of 16 amino acids. Between the trimmed V and J ends, which lost 5 bases and 7 bases, there was a span of 18 bases. CDR1 is SGHVS, CDR2 FQNEAQ, per germline.

The chain carries TRBV30 and TRBJ1-5, with unresolved D. The CDR3 has 13 residues. The germline gives CDR1 GTSNPN, CDR2 SVGIG (reference sequence). Deletions cut 2 bases from V and 5 bases from J, with 10 bases between. The CDR3: CAWSLYGDQPQHF. CDR3 nucleotides: TGTGCCTGGAGTCTTTACGGGGATCAGCCCCAGCATTTT.